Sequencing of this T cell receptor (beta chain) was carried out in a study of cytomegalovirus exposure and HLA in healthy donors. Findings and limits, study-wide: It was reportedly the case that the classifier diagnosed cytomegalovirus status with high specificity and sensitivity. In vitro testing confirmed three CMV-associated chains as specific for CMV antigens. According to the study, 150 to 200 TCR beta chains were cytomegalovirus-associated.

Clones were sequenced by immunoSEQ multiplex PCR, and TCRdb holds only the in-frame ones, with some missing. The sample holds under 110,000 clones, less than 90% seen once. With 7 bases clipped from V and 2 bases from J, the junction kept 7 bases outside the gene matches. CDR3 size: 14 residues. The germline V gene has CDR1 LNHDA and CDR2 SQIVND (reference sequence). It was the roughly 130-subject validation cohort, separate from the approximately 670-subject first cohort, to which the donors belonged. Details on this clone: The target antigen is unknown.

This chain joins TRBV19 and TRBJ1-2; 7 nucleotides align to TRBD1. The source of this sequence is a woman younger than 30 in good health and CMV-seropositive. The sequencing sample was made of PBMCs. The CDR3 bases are TGTGCCAGTAACAAACCGGGACAGAACTATGGCTACACCTTC. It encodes CASNKPGQNYGYTF.